This passage covers 10 T cell receptor beta chains from one sample sequenced in a study of T cells in Graves' hyperthyroidism and ophthalmopathy. Amplification of TCR beta CDR3 regions was performed using RNA transcripts as template. Using the HTBI primer set, a first-round RT-PCR was run on the TCR CDR3. TCRdb fed the multiplex PCR reads into MiXCR, producing one record per CDR3 protein. Among about 640,000 distinct CDR3 sequences listed, more than 20% were seen once. The source material was blood. The receptors stem from a man aged 25 to 40 with Graves' ophthalmopathy.

The V gene is TRBV24-1, the J gene TRBJ2-3; 13 bases map to TRBD2. CDR1 is KGHDR and CDR2 is SFDVKD in the germline V gene. This CDR3 is built from 17 residues. V trimming: 7 bases; J trimming: 6 bases; junction bases outside the gene matches: 12. The CDR3 reads CATSFPGLAGTIDTQYF. The CDR3 DNA reads as TGTGCCACCAGCTTCCCGGGACTAGCGGGAACGATTGATACGCAGTATTTT.

This clonotype was counted between two and nine times. The chain links TRBV20-1 to TRBJ2-7; D remains ambiguous. V was clipped by 2 bases and J by 3 bases, with 14 bases between them. CDR1 is DFQATT and CDR2 is SNEGSKA in the germline V gene (reference sequence). The CDR3 is 14 residues long. CDR3 in amino acids: CSARLRAENYEQYF. Written as DNA, the CDR3 is TGCAGTGCTAGACTTCGGGCGGAGAACTACGAGCAGTACTTC.

In its sample, this clonotype was seen many times. The chain employs TRBV30 and TRBJ2-2, with TRBD1 as a possible D gene (5 bases). The CDR3 has 15 residues. V lost 0 bases and J 3 bases, leaving 11 bases between the germline ends. Germline V gene sequence: CDR1 GTSNPN, CDR2 SVGIG (reference sequence). CDR3 region: CAWSVTLGDTGELFF. In DNA form, the CDR3 reads TGTGCCTGGAGTGTAACCCTAGGGGACACCGGGGAGCTGTTTTTT.

The V and J genes are TRBV18 and TRBJ2-1, with TRBD2 identical over 11 bases. Germline V gene data show CDR1 as KGHSH and CDR2 as LQKENI. Trimming cost V 0 bases and J 10 bases; bases outside gene matches: 8. The length of the CDR3 is 16 residues. This CDR3 reads CASSPPAIAGGQEQFF. The CDR3, as DNA: TGTGCCAGCTCACCACCGGCGATAGCGGGAGGGCAAGAGCAGTTCTTC.

This clonotype occurred many times. CDR3 region: CASSLGGNRGEYEQYF. The CDR3 DNA reads TGTGCCAGCAGCTTAGGGGGAAACAGGGGAGAATACGAGCAGTACTTC. V usage is TRBV11-2 and J usage is TRBJ2-7, with 7 bases matching TRBD1. Germline V gene sequence: CDR1 SGHAT, CDR2 FQNNGV. Trimming at V came to 1 base and at J to 4 bases, leaving 10 bases not matched to a gene. The CDR3 has 16 residues.

This clonotype was detected many times. The chain carries TRBV28 and TRBJ2-7; 12 nucleotides line up with TRBD2. Trimming cost V 8 bases and J 5 bases; bases outside gene matches: 16. The length of the CDR3 is 17 residues. Germline V gene data show CDR1 as MDHEN and CDR2 as SYDVKM. CDR3 loop: CASAGQMTSGSLHEQYF. CDR3 bases: TGTGCCAGCGCGGGACAGATGACTAGCGGGAGCCTCCACGAGCAGTACTTC.

This clonotype was counted ten times or more. The CDR3 coding sequence is TGTGCCAGCAGTTTATCAGGGGGACTAGCGGGAGGGATAAGCACAGATACGCAGTATTTT. Translated, it gives CASSLSGGLAGGISTDTQYF. V gene TRBV28 combines with J gene TRBJ2-3; 16 bases align to TRBD2. The CDR3 contains 20 residues. Looked up from germline, CDR1 is MDHEN and CDR2 is SYDVKM. Trimming cost V 1 base and J 0 bases; bases outside gene matches: 7. Together with reference TRBV28 and TRBJ2-3, the CDR3 gives the full variable domain: DVKVTQSSRYLVKRTGEKVFLECVQDMDHENMFWYRQDPGLGLRLIYFSYDVKMKEKGDIPEGYSVSREKKERFSLILESASTNQTSMYLCASSLSGGLAGGISTDTQYFGPGTRLTVL.

V and J are TRBV10-3 and TRBJ1-1; D possibly corresponds to TRBD1 (5 bases). This CDR3 is 17 amino acids long. CDR1 and CDR2 from the germline V gene are ENHRY and SYGVKD. V was trimmed by 0 bases and J by 2 bases, leaving 16 bases between them. The CDR3 region has the DNA TGTGCCATCAGTGAGTCTGGCAGGGCGCGCCCCAACACTGAAGCTTTCTTT. It codes for CAISESGRARPNTEAFF.

Concerning this clonotype: A read error may be the cause here, since a much bigger clone is one base away. The chain has TRBV3-1 and TRBJ1-2; weak D call: TRBD1 (5 bases). This CDR3 contains 13 residues. The germline V gene has CDR1 LGHDT and CDR2 YNNKEL (reference sequence). The CDR3 sequence: CVSSQDSNYGYTF. In DNA form, the CDR3 reads TGTGTCAGCAGCCAAGACAGCAACTATGGCTACACCTTC.

CDR3 loop: CASSLVGLAGNTGELFF. CDR3 nucleotides: TGTGCCAGCAGCTTAGTTGGGCTAGCGGGAAACACCGGGGAGCTGTTTTTT. The chain combines TRBV7-2 with TRBJ2-2; 9 bases fit TRBD2. The ends lost 1 base at V and 2 bases at J; junction bases unmatched: 5. Germline values: CDR1 SGHTA, CDR2 FQGNSA. CDR3 length: 17 residues.